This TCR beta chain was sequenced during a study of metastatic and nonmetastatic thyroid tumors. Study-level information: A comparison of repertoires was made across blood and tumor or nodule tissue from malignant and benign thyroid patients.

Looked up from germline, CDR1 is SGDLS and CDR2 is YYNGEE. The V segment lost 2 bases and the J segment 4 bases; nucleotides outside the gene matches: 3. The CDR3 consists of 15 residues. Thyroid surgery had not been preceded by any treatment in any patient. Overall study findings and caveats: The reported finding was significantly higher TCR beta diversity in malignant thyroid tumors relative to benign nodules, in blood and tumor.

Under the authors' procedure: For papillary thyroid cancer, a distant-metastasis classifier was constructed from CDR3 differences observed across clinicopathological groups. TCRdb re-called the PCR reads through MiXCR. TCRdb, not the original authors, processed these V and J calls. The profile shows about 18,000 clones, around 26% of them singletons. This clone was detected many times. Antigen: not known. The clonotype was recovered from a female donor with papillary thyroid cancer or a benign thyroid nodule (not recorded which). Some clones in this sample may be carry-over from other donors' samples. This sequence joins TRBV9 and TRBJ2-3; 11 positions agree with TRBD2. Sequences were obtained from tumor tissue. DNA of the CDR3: TGTGCCAGCAGCGTTTTAGCGGGAGGGGCAGATACGCAGTATTTT. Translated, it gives CASSVLAGGADTQYF. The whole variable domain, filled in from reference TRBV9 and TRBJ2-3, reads DSGVTQTPKHLITATGQRVTLRCSPRSGDLSVYWYQQSLDQGLQFLIQYYNGEERAKGNILERFSAQQFPDLHSELNLSSLELGDSALYFCASSVLAGGADTQYFGPGTRLTVL.